These 15 T cell receptor beta chains originate from one sample sequenced in a study of T cells in tuberculosis. Here immunoSEQ multiplex PCR was the method, and the copy in TCRdb shows in-frame clones only, minus some. Altogether tens of thousands of clones are present, approximately 92% being singletons, with the ten largest covering around 15%. Material: PBMCs. These receptors were collected from a donor aged 10-29 years with latent tuberculosis or without tuberculosis infection.

The V gene is TRBV5-1, the J gene TRBJ1-2, with 8 positions matching TRBD1. CDR1 and CDR2 (germline): SGHRS, YFSETQ. The trim removed 5 bases at V and 6 bases at J, leaving 15 bases unmatched. CDR3 length: 16 residues. This CDR3 reads CASSNSPTGGFHGYTF. CDR3 DNA sequence: TGCGCCAGCAGTAATTCTCCCACAGGGGGATTTCATGGCTACACCTTC.

The chain employs TRBV19 and TRBJ1-1; 9 positions match TRBD1. Looked up from germline, CDR1 is LNHDA and CDR2 is SQIVND (reference sequence). The CDR3 contains 15 residues. V dropped 2 bases and J dropped 7; count of bases not matched to a gene: 8. The CDR3 is CASSIRTGDDSEAFF. The DNA for the CDR3 is TGTGCCAGTAGTATACGGACAGGGGACGACAGTGAAGCTTTCTTT.

DNA for the CDR3: TGTGCCAGCAGAAGGACACTCGACACTGAAGCTTTCTTT. Translation: CASRRTLDTEAFF. The chain recombines TRBV6-5 with TRBJ1-1, with TRBD1 as a possible D gene (5 bases). The V gene's germline CDR1 is MNHEY and CDR2 SVGAGI. V was clipped by 6 bases and J by 3 bases, with 11 bases between them. The CDR3 covers 13 residues.

The chain employs TRBV6-1 and TRBJ2-5, with D perhaps TRBD2 (5 bases). From germline, CDR1 is MNHNS and CDR2 SASEGT. CDR3 size: 14 residues. Trimming removed 3 bases at V and 6 bases at J, with 14 bases between. The CDR3 coding sequence is TGTGCCAGCAGTGAGCGGGCTCTGAGGCAGACCCAGTACTTC. As protein: CASSERALRQTQYF.

This sequence joins TRBV10-3 and TRBJ1-5; 10 bases fit TRBD1. Per the germline V gene, CDR1 is ENHRY and CDR2 is SYGVKD. CDR3 size: 14 residues. Trimming cost V 4 bases and J 7 bases; bases outside gene matches: 4. In nucleotides, the CDR3 is TGTGCCATCAGTGCGACAGGGGGCGGGCAGCCCCAGCATTTT. Translating it yields CAISATGGGQPQHF.

This rearrangement joins TRBV28 to TRBJ2-2, with D maybe TRBD1 (6 bases). The germline CDR1 and CDR2 sequences are MDHEN and SYDVKM. Trimming shortened V by 2 bases and J by 7 bases, and 17 bases separated the two germline ends. The length of the CDR3 is 16 residues. The CDR3 protein is CASSLPGHAFDGELFF. The CDR3 DNA follows: TGTGCCAGCAGTTTACCGGGACATGCTTTTGACGGGGAGCTGTTTTTT. Full variable domain (missing parts from reference TRBV28 and TRBJ2-2): DVKVTQSSRYLVKRTGEKVFLECVQDMDHENMFWYRQDPGLGLRLIYFSYDVKMKEKGDIPEGYSVSREKKERFSLILESASTNQTSMYLCASSLPGHAFDGELFFGEGSRLTVL.

A remark on this clone: A junction boundary mismatches the germline segment, possibly from a read error. The rearrangement links TRBV6-1 to TRBJ1-1; D is uncertain. This CDR3 contains 14 residues. The germline V gene encodes CDR1 MNHNS and CDR2 SASEGT. CDR3: CVSSEWRRDTEAFF. CDR3 nucleotides: TGTGTCAGCAGTGAATGGAGGAGAGACACTGAAGCTTTCTTT.

This rearrangement joins TRBV5-1 to TRBJ1-2; 8 nucleotides align to TRBD1. Losses at the gene ends were 2 bases for V and 8 bases for J; bases not matched to a gene: 8. The CDR3 has 14 residues. CDR1 and CDR2 (germline): SGHRS, YFSETQ. The CDR3 spells CASSFHFRTGGYTF. CDR3 DNA: TGCGCCAGCAGCTTCCACTTTCGGACAGGGGGCTACACCTTC.

The J gene is TRBJ1-1, the V gene TRBV7-6, with 7 bases lining up with TRBD1. V was clipped by 0 bases and J by 1 base; unmatched bases: 8. The germline V gene encodes CDR1 SGHVS and CDR2 FNYEAQ. The CDR3 consists of 17 residues. The CDR3 bases are TGTGCCAGCAGCTTAGCCCGACAGGGATGGGGGAACACTGAAGCTTTCTTT. Its translation is CASSLARQGWGNTEAFF.

The chain couples TRBV18 to TRBJ1-3, with a weak D call TRBD1 (5 bases). The V end lost 6 bases, the J end lost 0 bases, and 21 bases lay between the germline ends. Per the germline V gene, CDR1 is KGHSH and CDR2 is LQKENI. The CDR3 totals 18 residues. CDR3 residues: CASSLGPIRGASGNTIYF. The CDR3 nucleotides read TGTGCCAGCTCCTTGGGGCCGATTAGAGGTGCCTCTGGAAACACCATATATTTT. Full variable domain (missing parts from reference TRBV18 and TRBJ1-3): NAGVMQNPRHLVRRRGQEARLRCSPMKGHSHVYWYRQLPEEGLKFMVYLQKENIIDESGMPKERFSAEFPKEGPSILRIQQVVRGDSAAYFCASSLGPIRGASGNTIYFGEGSWLTVV.

This clone has more than one count but fewer than ten. As DNA, the CDR3 is TGTGCCAGCAGCCGCCGAGGGGGGGAAGAAGCTTTCTTT. Encoded protein: CASSRRGGEEAFF. The chain links TRBV5-6 to TRBJ1-1, with D possibly matching TRBD1 (6 bases). This CDR3 has 13 amino acids. In germline, CDR1 is SGHDT, CDR2 YYEEEE. Between the trimmed V and J ends, which lost 4 bases and 8 bases, there was a span of 15 bases.

The chain recombines TRBV7-2 with TRBJ1-1, with D possibly TRBD1 on 6 matching bases. CDR1 SGHTA and CDR2 FQGNSA come from the germline V gene. The CDR3 extends over 15 amino acids. The V gene lost 8 bases and the J gene lost 0 bases, with 16 bases spanning the gap. The CDR3: CASRRTGGMNTEAFF. Here the CDR3 DNA reads TGTGCCAGCCGCAGAACGGGGGGCATGAACACTGAAGCTTTCTTT.

This sequence joins TRBV28 and TRBJ1-1, with D uncertain. Germline values: CDR1 MDHEN, CDR2 SYDVKM. V shed 3 bases and J shed 5 bases, with 10 bases lying between them. The CDR3 runs to 13 residues. The CDR3 DNA follows: TGTGCCAGCAGTTTTGGAGTGGAGACTGAAGCTTTCTTT. Translation gives CASSFGVETEAFF.

This clone was counted between two and nine times. The J gene is TRBJ1-5, the V gene TRBV15; tentatively, D is TRBD1 (6 bases). The CDR3 has 14 amino acids. Germline CDR1 and CDR2: LNHNV and YYDKDF (reference sequence). V was cut by 1 base and J by 5 bases, with 9 bases left in between. For the CDR3, the DNA is TGTGCCACCAGCAGAGTGCCAGGGGATCAGCCCCAGCATTTT. Translated, it gives CATSRVPGDQPQHF.

The chain recombines TRBV9 with TRBJ2-3, with 11 bases identical to TRBD2. After removal of 4 bases from V and 0 bases from J, the junction contained 7 bases not matched to a gene. The CDR3 contains 17 residues. Germline CDR1 is SGDLS and CDR2 is YYNGEE. As DNA, the CDR3 is TGTGCCAGCAGCATCCGGACTAGCGGGCATAGCACAGATACGCAGTATTTT. Translated: CASSIRTSGHSTDTQYF. Complete variable domain (other parts from reference TRBV9 and TRBJ2-3): DSGVTQTPKHLITATGQRVTLRCSPRSGDLSVYWYQQSLDQGLQFLIQYYNGEERAKGNILERFSAQQFPDLHSELNLSSLELGDSALYFCASSIRTSGHSTDTQYFGPGTRLTVL.